This T cell receptor (beta chain) is drawn from a study of blood T cell repertoires in COVID-19. About the study: The cDNA or gDNA used as material had been derived from T cells, B-cell-depleted T cells, or PBMCs.

In regard to this clone: At one end the junction does not follow the germline gene, possibly because of a read error.

Original data processing: Amplification of reference gene primers provided the estimated nucleated cell counts. Produced via immunoSEQ multiplex PCR; TCRdb's table is partial and in-frame only. That table is the source of V, J and clone size, and D and trimming were worked out from the DNA. This sample yields 60,000 or so clones, of which roughly 91% are seen a single time; around 1.5% belongs to the top ten. The CDR3 totals 12 residues. Germline V gene lookup returns CDR1 MGHDK and CDR2 SYGVNS. The origin of this receptor is a human donor in a cohort sampled during active COVID-19. The specimen sequenced was peripheral blood. The rearrangement links TRBV25-1 to TRBJ1-2; 11 bases map to TRBD1. The CDR3 loop reads CASRNGQGASIF. CDR3 DNA: TGTGCCAGCAGGAACGGACAGGGGGCGTCTATCTTC.